The rows below give T cell receptor beta chains drawn from one sample of a study of blood T cell repertoires in COVID-19. The assay was immunoSEQ multiplex PCR, and TCRdb's table has in-frame clones only and misses some. The sample records roughly 100,000 clones, roughly 87% being singletons. The sample comprised peripheral blood. The receptors derive from a human donor in a cohort sampled during active COVID-19. Each CDR3 is given with its conserved first and last residue. Each record gives: clone size, J gene, D gene, V gene, CDR3 DNA, CDR3 protein. D genes are given only for firm matches. Clone size appears in some rows only: once, few, many, or a class for an expanded clone.

>-|TRBJ1-6|-|TRBV21-1
TGTGCCAGCATTAGCTGGCTCGGGAATTCACCCCTCCACTTT
CASISWLGNSPLHF
>few|TRBJ1-1|-|TRBV25-1
TGTGCCAGCTCTTTTAACACTGAAGCTTTCTTT
CASSFNTEAFF
>-|TRBJ2-6|-|TRBV14
TGTGCCAGCAGCCAAGATTCGGCAGGGTGGGGATCTGGGGCCAACGTCCTGACTTTC
CASSQDSAGWGSGANVLTF
>-|TRBJ2-1|-|TRBV7-3
TGTGCCAGCAGCCCCGGCGCCGGGGGACCCTACAATGAGCAGTTCTTC
CASSPGAGGPYNEQFF
>-|TRBJ1-2|TRBD1|TRBV12-5
TGTGCTAGTGGTTTGTGGCAGGGGGATGGCTACACCTTC
CASGLWQGDGYTF
>once|TRBJ2-5|-|TRBV5-1
TGCGCCAGCAGCTTGGGGCAGGGGGGATTGACCCAGTACTTC
CASSLGQGGLTQYF
>once|TRBJ1-2|TRBD1|TRBV19
TGTGCCAGTAGTATAGAGTGGGACAGCTATGGCTACACCTTC
CASSIEWDSYGYTF
>-|TRBJ2-1|-|TRBV15
TGTGCCACCAGCAGAGACGGCACAGGGTCAGCTAGCGGCCCAAACAATGAGCAGTTCTTC
CATSRDGTGSASGPNNEQFF
>-|TRBJ2-2|-|TRBV5-1
TGCGCCAGCAGCTGGGACTTTGCCACCGGGGAGCTGTTTTTT
CASSWDFATGELFF
>once|TRBJ2-5|-|TRBV4-1
TGCGCCAGCAGCCAGGGAACCCAACAGGGACAAGAGACCCAGTACTTC
CASSQGTQQGQETQYF
>-|TRBJ2-2|-|TRBV9
TGTGCCAGCAGCGTACTCAGGGTAGGGACCGGGGAGCTGTTTTTT
CASSVLRVGTGELFF
>-|TRBJ2-3|TRBD2|TRBV9
TGTGCCAGCAGCCCTACGCCGGGACTAGCGGGAGGGGCAGATACGCAGTATTTT
CASSPTPGLAGGADTQYF
>-|TRBJ2-7|-|TRBV18
TGTGCCAGCTCACCGGTTTTATTGGGTGGGCACGAGCAGTACTTC
CASSPVLLGGHEQYF
>-|TRBJ2-7|-|TRBV20-1
TGCAGTGCTCCCGAGAGCTACGAGCAGTACTTC
CSAPESYEQYF
>-|TRBJ1-5|-|TRBV6-6
TGTGCCAGCAGTTACTTCCTGGGCCAGCCCCAGCATTTT
CASSYFLGQPQHF
>-|TRBJ2-3|TRBD2|TRBV24-1
TGTGCCACCAGTGACCAACTAGCGGGAGAGGAGGTTACGCAGTATTTT
CATSDQLAGEEVTQYF
>-|TRBJ2-7|-|TRBV4-1
TGCGCCAGCAGCCAAGGAGTGAGGCAGTACTACGAGCAGTACTTC
CASSQGVRQYYEQYF
>-|TRBJ1-1|-|TRBV2
TGTGCCAGCAGCCAGACACGCCAATCGAGTACTGAAGCTTTCTTT
CASSQTRQSSTEAFF
>-|TRBJ2-3|-|TRBV4-1
TGCGCCAGCAGCGATAGGGGGGGAACAGATACGCAGTATTTT
CASSDRGGTDTQYF
>-|TRBJ1-5|-|TRBV11-2
TGTGCCAGCAGCTTATCGAGCGGGAGCAATCAGCCCCAGCATTTT
CASSLSSGSNQPQHF
>-|TRBJ1-5|TRBD1|TRBV9
TGTGCCAGCAGCTATGGACAGGGTTTGGTTCAGCCCCAGCATTTT
CASSYGQGLVQPQHF
>once|TRBJ2-3|-|TRBV7-9
TGTGCCAGGGCTGTTACGGAGGCTGGAGAAACAGATACGCAGTATTTT
CARAVTEAGETDTQYF
>-|TRBJ2-2|-|TRBV10-3
TGTGCCATCAGAGAGTTGGGAGAGACCGGGGAGCTGTTTTTT
CAIRELGETGELFF
>few|TRBJ1-1|-|TRBV28
TGTGCCAGCAGTTTGACAGCCCTTCTGAACACTGAAGCTTTCTTT
CASSLTALLNTEAFF
>-|TRBJ1-3|-|TRBV19
TGTGCCAGTAGTGGAGAACCGAGCTCTGGAAACACCATATATTTT
CASSGEPSSGNTIYF
>-|TRBJ2-1|-|TRBV28
TGTGCCAGCAGTCCATACAATGAGCAGTTCTTC
CASSPYNEQFF
>-|TRBJ2-5|-|TRBV7-6
TGTGCCAGCAGCTTATTCCAGGGCCAAGAGACCCAGTACTTC
CASSLFQGQETQYF
>once|TRBJ2-3|TRBD2|TRBV6-1
TGTGCCAGCAGTGAATGGGACTACACAGATACGCAGTATTTT
CASSEWDYTDTQYF
>-|TRBJ2-7|-|TRBV5-4
TGTGCCAGCAGCCCCTTACTCCGGGACACTCTCTCCTACGAGCAGTACTTC
CASSPLLRDTLSYEQYF
>-|TRBJ2-1|-|TRBV27
TGTGCCAGCAGCCCAACAGGGTTTGGGCAGTTCTTC
CASSPTGFGQFF
>-|TRBJ2-5|-|TRBV4-1
TGCGCCAGCAGCCAAATTATCTTCACAGGGAGCCAAGAGACCCAGTACTTC
CASSQIIFTGSQETQYF
>-|TRBJ2-7|TRBD1|TRBV9
TGTGCCAGCAGCGTAGAGGGACAGCGGTTCTACGAGCAGTACTTC
CASSVEGQRFYEQYF
>-|TRBJ1-2|TRBD1|TRBV9
TGTGCCAGCAGCGAATGGGGACAGCCTAACTATGGCTACACCTTC
CASSEWGQPNYGYTF
>-|TRBJ2-3|-|TRBV2
TGTGCCTCAGCAAGTAAGAGGGAGGATACGCAGTATTTT
CASASKREDTQYF
>-|TRBJ2-7|TRBD1|TRBV6-1
TGTGCCAGCAGTGATCCGGGCCTATCCGACAGGGGAGGTAGCCCCTACGAGCAGTACTTC
CASSDPGLSDRGGSPYEQYF
>-|TRBJ2-7|TRBD1|TRBV2
TGTGCCAGCAGACGAGACAGGGCGTTCGACGAGCAGTACTTC
CASRRDRAFDEQYF
>once|TRBJ2-7|TRBD1|TRBV7-9
TGTGCCAGCAGCCTAAGGGACAGATACTACGAGCAGTACTTC
CASSLRDRYYEQYF
>-|TRBJ2-2|TRBD1|TRBV24-1
TGTGCCACCAGTGATGCGGGACAGGGTTCCGGGGAGCTGTTTTTT
CATSDAGQGSGELFF
>-|TRBJ1-5|-|TRBV6-4
TGTGCCAGCAGTTTTACCCCGGGATTCAGCAATCAGCCCCAGCATTTT
CASSFTPGFSNQPQHF
>-|TRBJ2-3|TRBD2|TRBV6-6
TGTGCCAGCATTCGGGCTAGCGGGGCGTGGGGCACAGATACGCAGTATTTT
CASIRASGAWGTDTQYF